The entry that follows covers one T cell receptor beta chain sequence. Its antigen is unknown. MiXCR, applied by TCRdb to the reads, yields one record per CDR3 protein. The data contain a few hundred thousand distinct CDR3 sequences, 25% to 35% of them seen just once; the ten biggest clones take up about a sixth. The record originates from a study of T cell repertoires in cytomegalovirus infection. Study background: Indicated by public TCR beta signatures were CMV infection and matching HLA type. Findings and caveats of the study: Ex vivo, HLA-C-restricted CMV-specific TCR beta clonotypes prevailed over the rest of the response. Of the TCR beta families, the public ones yielded a cumulative frequency that identified carriers of CMV plus the relevant HLA.

Trimming pared 3 bases from V and 3 bases from J, leaving 7 bases between. The CDR3 covers 13 residues. The V gene's germline CDR1 is SGHTA and CDR2 FQGNSA. The sequence was collected from a human donor in good health (CMV status not recorded). Some clones in this sample may be carry-over from other donors' samples. This chain links TRBV7-2 with TRBJ2-3; the D is unclear. This specimen consisted of cultured PBMCs, obtained from culture after CMV antigen stimulation. The CDR3 DNA sequence: TGTGCCAGCAGCTTTCAGAGGACAGATACGCAGTATTTT. The encoded protein is CASSFQRTDTQYF.